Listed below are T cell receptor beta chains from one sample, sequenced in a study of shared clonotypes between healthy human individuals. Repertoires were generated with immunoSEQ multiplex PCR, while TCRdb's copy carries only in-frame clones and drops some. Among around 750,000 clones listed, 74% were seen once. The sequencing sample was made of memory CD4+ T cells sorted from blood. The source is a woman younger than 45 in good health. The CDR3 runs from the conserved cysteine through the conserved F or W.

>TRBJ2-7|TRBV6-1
CASVLAGVGYEQYF
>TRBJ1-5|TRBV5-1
CASSLGGEGNQPQHF
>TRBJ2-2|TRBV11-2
CASSSWAGLETGELFF
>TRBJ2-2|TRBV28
CASWRTGELFF
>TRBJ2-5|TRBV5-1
CASSTPGGETQYF
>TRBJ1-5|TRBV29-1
CSVIGYNQPQHF
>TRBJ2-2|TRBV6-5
CASSYLAGITGELFF
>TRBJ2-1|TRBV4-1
CASSQGGTRLGNEQFF
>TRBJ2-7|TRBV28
CASRSHLMGAEQYF
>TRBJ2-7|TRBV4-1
CASRWTSGYKNSYEQYF
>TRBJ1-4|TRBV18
CASVDRATNEKLFF
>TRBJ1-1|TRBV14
CASSLVGDTEAFF
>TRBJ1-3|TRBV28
CASSPLFASGNTIYF
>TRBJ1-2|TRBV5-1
CASSPGQGEDYGYTF
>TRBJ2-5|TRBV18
CASSPRGAGGPPGETQYF
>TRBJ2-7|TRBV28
CASSLAGGFYEQYF
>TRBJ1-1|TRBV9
CASSIRDGEAFF
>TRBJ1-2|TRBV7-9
CASSLAQGCTF
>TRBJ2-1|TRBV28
CASSFRSPIHNEQFF
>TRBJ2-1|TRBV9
CASSVDSGEQFF
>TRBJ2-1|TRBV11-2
CASSLGGLAVYNEQFF
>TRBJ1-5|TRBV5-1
CASSLAVNQPQHF
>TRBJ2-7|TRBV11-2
CASSYGDYEQYF
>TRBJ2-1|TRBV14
CASSQVRGRTLHEQFF
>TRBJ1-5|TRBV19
CASSPGTVYSNQPQHF
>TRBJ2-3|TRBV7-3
CASSPQGTSGTDTQYF
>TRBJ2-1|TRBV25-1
CASAWGGPDEQFF
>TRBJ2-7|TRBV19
CASSSGSGYEQYF
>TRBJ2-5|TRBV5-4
CASRVQGGQETQYF
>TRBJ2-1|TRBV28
CASRGLAGGIGHEQFF
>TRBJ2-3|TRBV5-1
CASSGRYSAAPAGDTQYF
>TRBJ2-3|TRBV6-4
CASNYTDTQYF
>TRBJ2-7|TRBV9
CASSVATSGSHEQYF
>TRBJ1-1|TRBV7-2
CASSLFQGGNTEAFF
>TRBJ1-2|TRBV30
CAWSTGYAGYTF
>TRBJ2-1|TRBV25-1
CASSDPLAGGGNEQFF
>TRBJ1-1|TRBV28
CATPPEAFF
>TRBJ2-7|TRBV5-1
CASSLAGGAHYEQYF
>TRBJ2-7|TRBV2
CASRLAHTDYEQYF
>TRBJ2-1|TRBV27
CASSLPPGTSNEQFF
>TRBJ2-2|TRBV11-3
CASSFQGLTAGELFF
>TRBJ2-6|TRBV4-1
CASSQEKTGSGANVLTF
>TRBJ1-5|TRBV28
CASSLEGSANQPQHF
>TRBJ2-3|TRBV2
CASSLGLAGTDTQYF
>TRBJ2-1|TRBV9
CASSVASGPFNEQFF
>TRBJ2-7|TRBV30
CAWSARGTRRYEQYF
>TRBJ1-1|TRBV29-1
CSVETGAMNTEAFF
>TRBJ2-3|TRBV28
CASSLGSPDTQYF
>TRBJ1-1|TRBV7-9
CASSSGSRETEAFF
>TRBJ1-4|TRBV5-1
CASSSRQGNEKLFF
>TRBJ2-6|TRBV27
CASSFWGGAGANVLTF
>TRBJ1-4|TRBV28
CASSTPGRKNEKLFF
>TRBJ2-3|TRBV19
CASSTGHGINTDTQYF
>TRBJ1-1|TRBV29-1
CSVSDTLNTEAFF
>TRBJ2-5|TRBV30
CAWSHPRWEGRAQYF
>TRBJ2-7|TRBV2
CASSEARVAGAYEQYF
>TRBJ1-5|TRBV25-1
CASSQAGDPGQPQHF
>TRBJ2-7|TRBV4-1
CASSYTSTGTAYEQYF
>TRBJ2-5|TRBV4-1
CASSHPPGLAGETQYF
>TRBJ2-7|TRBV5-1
CASRPTSGSRYEQYF